The 32 T cell receptor beta chains below were found in one sample sequenced in a study of T cell responses to AZD1222 COVID-19 vaccine. Sequencing was performed with immunoSEQ multiplex PCR; in TCRdb, only in-frame clones are kept and a portion is missing. The repertoire has 150,000 to 200,000 clones, approximately 90% of them found once; the top ten carry about 2.8%. This specimen consisted of peripheral blood, obtained on day 0 of AZD1222 vaccination. These receptors originate from an adult in good health.

V is TRBV12-3 or TRBV12-4 and J is TRBJ1-5; D ambiguous. The CDR3 spans 13 residues. V was pared by 6 bases and J by 4 bases, with 10 bases between. The CDR3 DNA is TGTGCCAGCAGCACCGCTTTAAATCAGCCCCAGCATTTT. Its translation: CASSTALNQPQHF.

The chain combines TRBV5-1 with TRBJ2-2; 8 bases match TRBD2. The CDR3 is 16 amino acids. CDR1 SGHRS and CDR2 YFSETQ come from the germline V gene. J gave up 4 bases and V 4 bases, and 9 bases lay outside the gene matches. This CDR3 is CASSPEPSGPTGELFF. Here the CDR3 DNA reads TGCGCCAGCAGCCCCGAGCCTAGCGGGCCCACCGGGGAGCTGTTTTTT.

J is TRBJ1-2 and V is TRBV15; the D is unclear. CDR1 LNHNV and CDR2 YYDKDF come from the germline V gene (reference sequence). Trimming left V 1 base short and J 5 bases short, with 11 bases between. The CDR3 runs to 14 residues. The CDR3 region is CATSRAFTTYGYTF. The DNA for the CDR3 is TGTGCCACCAGCAGAGCCTTTACTACGTATGGCTACACCTTC.

This clone was seen just once. The chain combines TRBV6-5 with TRBJ2-1, with D perhaps TRBD1 (5 bases). CDR1 MNHEY and CDR2 SVGAGI come from the germline V gene. Trimming pared 6 bases from V and 4 bases from J, leaving 7 bases between. The CDR3 sequence is 12 residues long. CDR3 amino acids: CASRAGYNEQFF. The CDR3 coding sequence is TGTGCCAGCAGAGCAGGGTACAATGAGCAGTTCTTC.

The V gene is TRBV5-1, the J gene TRBJ2-7, with D possibly matching TRBD2 (5 bases). The CDR3 consists of 15 residues. V was shortened by 0 bases and J by 6 bases, with 16 bases between the two germline ends. CDR1 and CDR2 from the germline V gene are SGHRS and YFSETQ. DNA of the CDR3: TGCGCCAGCAGCTTGGTTGGCCCCCAACGGGGCGAGCAGTACTTC. It is translated as CASSLVGPQRGEQYF.

The chain recombines TRBV28 with TRBJ1-4, with D perhaps matching TRBD1 (5 bases). Germline V lookup: CDR1 MDHEN, CDR2 SYDVKM. This CDR3 has 15 residues. Trimming pared 3 bases from V and 5 bases from J, leaving 13 bases between. In DNA form, the CDR3 reads TGTGCCAGCAGTTTCCGACCATGGACAAATGAAAAACTGTTTTTT. This translates into CASSFRPWTNEKLFF.

The rearrangement uses TRBV5-1 and TRBJ1-2; D is possibly TRBD1 (6 bases). V dropped 4 bases and J dropped 8 bases, with 15 bases sitting between them. CDR1 is SGHRS and CDR2 is YFSETQ in the germline V gene. This CDR3 region has 13 residues. The CDR3 loop reads CASSLAGEDGYTF. The DNA of the CDR3 is TGCGCCAGCAGCCTTGCAGGGGAGGACGGCTACACCTTC.

The chain joins TRBV5-6 to TRBJ2-4; D possibly corresponds to TRBD2 (6 bases). Germline V CDR1 and CDR2: SGHDT, YYEEEE. CDR3 length: 13 amino acids. The V gene lost 3 bases and the J gene lost 10 bases, with 14 bases spanning the gap. CDR3: CASSSEGLEIQYF. CDR3 coding DNA: TGTGCCAGCAGCTCCGAGGGACTCGAAATTCAGTACTTC.

This clone is a singleton in its sample. J is TRBJ1-6 and V is TRBV7-3; D perhaps matches TRBD1 (5 bases). V shed 3 bases and J shed 6 bases, with 9 bases lying between them. Germline CDR1 and CDR2: SGHTA and FQGTGA. The CDR3 consists of 14 residues. The CDR3 bases are TGTGCCAGCAGCTTCCGGGACGCTAATTCACCCCTCCACTTT. Translated: CASSFRDANSPLHF.

The chain employs TRBV27 and TRBJ2-5, with D tentatively TRBD1 or TRBD2 (5 bases each). The length of the CDR3 is 14 residues. V lost 2 bases and J lost 7, with 14 bases in between. Germline V gene data show CDR1 as MNHEY and CDR2 as SMNVEV (reference sequence). CDR3 sequence (DNA): TGTGCCAGCAGTTTAGGGACGGCCATGGGGACCCAGTACTTC. Translated, it gives CASSLGTAMGTQYF.

The CDR3 region is CASSLGRETTGELFF. DNA for the CDR3: TGCGCCAGCAGCTTGGGGCGGGAGACCACCGGGGAGCTGTTTTTT. The rearrangement links TRBV5-1 to TRBJ2-2; 7 bases map to TRBD2. The CDR3 covers 15 residues. The V gene's germline CDR1 is SGHRS and CDR2 YFSETQ. V lost 0 bases to trimming and J lost 4 bases; unmatched junction nucleotides: 3.

This rearrangement joins TRBV4-2 to TRBJ1-1, with 9 bases fitting TRBD1. Trimming took 4 bases from V and 3 from J; bases not matched to a gene: 0. Per the germline V gene, CDR1 is LGHNA and CDR2 is YNFKEQ. This CDR3 is built from 13 residues. CDR3 residues: CASSRTGDTEAFF. CDR3 nucleotides: TGTGCCAGCAGCCGGACAGGGGACACTGAAGCTTTCTTT.

This clone has only one observation. Other DNA variants within this sample encode the same CDR3. J is TRBJ1-2 and V is TRBV5-1; D unclear. Germline CDR1 SGHRS, CDR2 YFSETQ. The V end was cut by 2 bases, the J end by 2 bases, with 7 bases between. The CDR3 consists of 13 residues. The DNA for the CDR3 is TGCGCCAGCAGCTTAGGTCAGAACTATGGCTACACCTTC. Translation: CASSLGQNYGYTF.

V gene TRBV5-1 combines with J gene TRBJ1-3; D gene uncertain. CDR3 length: 15 residues. V shed 5 bases and J shed 2 bases, with 14 bases lying between them. The germline CDR1 and CDR2 sequences are SGHRS and YFSETQ. The CDR3 DNA sequence: TGCGCCAGCAGTTCGGACGGCAGCCCTGGAAACACCATATATTTT. Protein: CASSSDGSPGNTIYF.

The chain combines TRBV7-2 with TRBJ2-7, with TRBD1 matching over 7 bases. V trimming: 5 bases; J trimming: 3 bases; junction bases outside the gene matches: 4. The CDR3 runs to 13 residues. The germline V gene has CDR1 SGHTA and CDR2 FQGNSA. CDR3: CASSGRTGYEQYF. In DNA, the CDR3 is TGTGCCAGCAGCGGAAGGACAGGCTACGAGCAGTACTTC.

The CDR3 nucleotides read TGTGCCAGCAAAAGCTCCGGAAAACTGTTTTTT. Its protein product is CASKSSGKLFF. The genes are TRBV6-5 and TRBJ1-4; no reliable D call. The CDR3 length is 11 residues. Germline V gene sequence: CDR1 MNHEY, CDR2 SVGAGI. V lost 7 bases and J lost 10, with 10 bases in between.

The chain uses TRBV6-2 or TRBV6-3 and TRBJ1-4; D unresolved. V was clipped by 2 bases and J by 13 bases, with 8 bases between them. The CDR3 sequence is 11 residues long. The V gene's germline CDR1 is MNHEY and CDR2 SVGEGT. The CDR3 sequence is CASSYGPGLFF. In DNA, the CDR3 is TGTGCCAGCAGTTACGGACCGGGACTGTTTTTT.

J is TRBJ2-7 and V is TRBV6-2 or TRBV6-3, with 12 bases matching TRBD2. This CDR3 region has 17 residues. The J segment lost 3 bases and the V segment lost 6 bases, leaving 12 bases of the junction unmatched. Looked up from germline, CDR1 is MNHEY and CDR2 is SVGEGT. The CDR3 region is CASSQTSGGYRGYEQYF. CDR3 sequence (DNA): TGTGCCAGCAGCCAAACTAGCGGGGGGTACCGGGGCTACGAGCAGTACTTC.

The V gene is TRBV9, the J gene TRBJ2-1; 13 bases are shared with TRBD2. Germline V lookup: CDR1 SGDLS, CDR2 YYNGEE. V was pared by 2 bases and J by 0 bases, with 5 bases of the junction left unmatched. This CDR3 spans 18 amino acids. CDR3 in amino acids: CASSVTSGGAFSYNEQFF. CDR3 nucleotide sequence: TGTGCCAGCAGCGTCACTAGCGGGGGGGCCTTCTCCTACAATGAGCAGTTCTTC.

The V and J genes are TRBV6-1 and TRBJ2-7; unclear D gene. Trimming took 1 base from V and 3 from J, leaving 7 bases between them. The length of the CDR3 is 13 residues. Germline loops: CDR1 MNHNS, CDR2 SASEGT. For the CDR3, the DNA is TGTGCCAGCAGTGAAGGAGACGGCTACGAGCAGTACTTC. This codes for CASSEGDGYEQYF.

This clone came up a few times. V and J are TRBV15 and TRBJ1-3; 7 positions match TRBD1. The CDR3 runs 16 residues. Germline values: CDR1 LNHNV, CDR2 YYDKDF (reference sequence). Trimming at V came to 5 bases and at J to 0 bases, leaving 7 bases not matched to a gene. The CDR3 protein is CATSDPQGISGNTIYF. DNA for the CDR3: TGTGCCACCAGCGACCCACAGGGGATCTCTGGAAACACCATATATTTT.

The chain links TRBV7-2 to TRBJ2-2; D is possibly TRBD2 (5 bases). The CDR3 has 14 amino acids. Germline V gene sequence: CDR1 SGHTA, CDR2 FQGNSA. With 8 bases removed from V and 4 bases from J, the gap between germline ends came to 14 bases. The CDR3 DNA reads as TGTGCCAGCTGGTGGCGAAGCGGCACCGGGGAGCTGTTTTTT. It is translated as CASWWRSGTGELFF.

The V gene is TRBV7-2, the J gene TRBJ2-5, with a weak D call TRBD1 (6 bases). This CDR3 has 13 residues. Germline V gives CDR1 SGHTA, CDR2 FQGNSA. V lost 3 bases and J lost 3, with 8 bases in between. The DNA of the CDR3 is TGTGCCAGCAGCTTTAGGACAGAAGAGACCCAGTACTTC. Encoded protein: CASSFRTEETQYF.

The chain links TRBV5-8 to TRBJ1-1; unclear D gene. V dropped 5 bases and J dropped 1 base, with 9 bases sitting between them. The CDR3 has 13 amino acids. Germline V gene sequence: CDR1 SGHTS, CDR2 YDEGEE. The CDR3 is CASRHTRNTEAFF. CDR3 nucleotide sequence: TGTGCCAGCAGACATACCAGGAACACTGAAGCTTTCTTT.

The gene calls are TRBV9 and TRBJ2-1, with 8 bases lining up with TRBD2. Germline V gives CDR1 SGDLS, CDR2 YYNGEE. The ends lost 4 bases at V and 0 bases at J; junction bases unmatched: 9. This CDR3 contains 17 residues. The CDR3 sequence: CASSNSVGTSSYNEQFF. The CDR3 nucleotides are TGTGCCAGCAGCAACAGTGTGGGGACTAGCTCCTACAATGAGCAGTTCTTC.

This clone appeared a few times. The V gene is TRBV5-4, the J gene TRBJ2-2; 7 bases are a match to TRBD1. There are 17 residues in the CDR3. The J segment lost 0 bases and the V segment lost 7 bases, leaving 12 bases of the junction unmatched. Germline assignment: CDR1 SGHNT and CDR2 YYREEE (reference sequence). The CDR3 coding sequence is TGTGCCAGCTCACCGAATACCGGGACAGCGAACACCGGGGAGCTGTTTTTT. Amino acids: CASSPNTGTANTGELFF. Together with reference TRBV5-4 and TRBJ2-2, the CDR3 gives the full variable domain: ETGVTQSPTHLIKTRGQQVTLRCSSQSGHNTVSWYQQALGQGPQFIFQYYREEENGRGNFPPRFSGLQFPNYSSELNVNALELDDSALYLCASSPNTGTANTGELFFGEGSRLTVL.

The rearrangement links TRBV27 to TRBJ2-7, with 8 nucleotides matching TRBD1. This CDR3 has 14 amino acids. Germline V gene lookup returns CDR1 MNHEY and CDR2 SMNVEV (reference sequence). Trimming removed 6 bases from V and 0 bases from J; junction bases left unmatched: 4. CDR3 loop: CASRGQGSSYEQYF. The CDR3 DNA is TGTGCCAGCAGAGGACAGGGAAGCTCCTACGAGCAGTACTTC.

The chain is built from TRBV5-1 and TRBJ2-5; 10 bases map to TRBD2. This CDR3 spans 16 amino acids. V shed 4 bases, J shed 4 bases, and the junction held 10 bases outside the gene matches. The germline CDR1 and CDR2 sequences are SGHRS and YFSETQ. CDR3 nucleotide sequence: TGCGCCAGCAGCCCTCACGGGACTAGCGCGGCAGAGACCCAGTACTTC. This encodes CASSPHGTSAAETQYF.

This sequence joins TRBV15 and TRBJ1-1; no reliable D call. The V gene's germline CDR1 is LNHNV and CDR2 YYDKDF (reference sequence). This CDR3 has 14 amino acids. V was clipped by 0 bases and J by 1 base, with 6 bases between them. CDR3 residues: CATSRDFGNTEAFF. The CDR3 DNA reads as TGTGCCACCAGCAGAGATTTCGGGAACACTGAAGCTTTCTTT.

The count of this clone is one. The V and J genes are TRBV4-2 and TRBJ1-3, with D possibly matching TRBD1 (5 bases). Germline assignment: CDR1 LGHNA and CDR2 YNFKEQ. Trimming pared 0 bases from V and 2 bases from J, leaving 17 bases between. The CDR3 contains 18 residues. The CDR3 coding sequence is TGTGCCAGCAGCCAAGAAGGGAACCAGGGAGGTCCTGGAAACACCATATATTTT. This encodes CASSQEGNQGGPGNTIYF.

This chain connects TRBV7-6 to TRBJ2-3, with TRBD1 identical over 12 bases. Germline V gene lookup returns CDR1 SGHVS and CDR2 FNYEAQ. V lost 3 bases, J lost 3 bases, and 4 bases stayed unmatched. The CDR3 extends over 16 amino acids. CDR3 nucleotide sequence: TGTGCCAGCAGCTTGGGGACAGGGGGCTTGACAGATACGCAGTATTTT. This sequence encodes CASSLGTGGLTDTQYF.

The J gene is TRBJ1-2, the V gene TRBV30; D not resolved. V was trimmed by 4 bases and J by 4 bases, leaving 13 bases between them. CDR1 and CDR2 (germline): GTSNPN, SVGIG (reference sequence). The CDR3 is 13 residues long. Written as DNA, the CDR3 is TGTGCCTGGACCCCCGGGGAGGCCTATGGCTACACCTTC. Its protein product is CAWTPGEAYGYTF.